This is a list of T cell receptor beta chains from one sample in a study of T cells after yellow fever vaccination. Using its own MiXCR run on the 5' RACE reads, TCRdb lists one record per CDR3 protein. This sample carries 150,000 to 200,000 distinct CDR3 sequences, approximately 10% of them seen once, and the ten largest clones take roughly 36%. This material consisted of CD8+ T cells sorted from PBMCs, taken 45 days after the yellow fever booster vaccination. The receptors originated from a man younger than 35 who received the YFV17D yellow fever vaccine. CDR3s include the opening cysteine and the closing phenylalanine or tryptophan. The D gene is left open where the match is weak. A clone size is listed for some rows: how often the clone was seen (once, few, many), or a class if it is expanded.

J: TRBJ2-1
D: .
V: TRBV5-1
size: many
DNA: TGCGCCAGCAGCTCTGGTCGTTCCTACAATGAGCAGTTCTTC
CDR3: CASSSGRSYNEQFF

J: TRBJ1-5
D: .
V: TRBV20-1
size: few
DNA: TGCAGTGCTAGAGAGAAGGGAACAGGGAATCAGCCCCAGCATTTT
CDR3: CSAREKGTGNQPQHF

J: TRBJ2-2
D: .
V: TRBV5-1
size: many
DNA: TGCGCCAGCAGACTGAACACCGGGGAGCTGTTTTTT
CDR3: CASRLNTGELFF

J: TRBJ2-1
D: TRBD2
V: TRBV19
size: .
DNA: TGTGCCAGTAATGAGCGGGGGGGCATAGGTAATGAGCAGTTCTTC
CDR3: CASNERGGIGNEQFF

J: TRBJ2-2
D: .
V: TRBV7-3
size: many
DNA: TGTGCCAGCAGCTTCGCAGGGAACACCGGGGAGCTGTTTTTT
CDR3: CASSFAGNTGELFF

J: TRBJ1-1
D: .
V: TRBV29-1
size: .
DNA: TGCAGCGTCGCACAGGGCCACACTGAAGCTTTCTTT
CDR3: CSVAQGHTEAFF

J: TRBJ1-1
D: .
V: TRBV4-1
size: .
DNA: TGCGCCAGCAGCCAAGAAGTGGGGTTGAACACTGAAGCTTTCTTT
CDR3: CASSQEVGLNTEAFF

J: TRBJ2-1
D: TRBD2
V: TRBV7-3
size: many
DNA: TGTGCCAGCAGCTTAAGCGGGGGGGCCCTCGATGAGCAGTTCTTC
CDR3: CASSLSGGALDEQFF

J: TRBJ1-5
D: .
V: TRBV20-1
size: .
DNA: TGCAGTGCTAGTATGGGGGTGTGGGCCGGCAATCAGCCCCAGCATTTT
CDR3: CSASMGVWAGNQPQHF

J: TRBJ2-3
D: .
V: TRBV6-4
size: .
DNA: TGTGCCAGCAGTGAAACCAGGGGTGGGACAGATACGCAGTATTTT
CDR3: CASSETRGGTDTQYF

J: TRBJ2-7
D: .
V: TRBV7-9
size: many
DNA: TGTGCCAGCTCACCGACCGGGTACGAGCAGTACTTC
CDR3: CASSPTGYEQYF

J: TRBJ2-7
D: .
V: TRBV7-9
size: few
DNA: TGTGCCAGCAGCCCCTCGATTTCCGGGACTGTTGAGCAGTACTTC
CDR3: CASSPSISGTVEQYF

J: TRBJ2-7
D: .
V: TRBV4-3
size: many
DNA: TGCGCCAGCAGCCAAGGCTCAGGGAGAAGCCGCCACGAGCAGTACTTC
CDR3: CASSQGSGRSRHEQYF

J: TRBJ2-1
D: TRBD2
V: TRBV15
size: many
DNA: TGTGCCACCAGCAGAGGGACTAGCGCCTACAATGAGCAGTTCTTC
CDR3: CATSRGTSAYNEQFF

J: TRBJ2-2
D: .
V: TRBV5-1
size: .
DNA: TGCGCCAGCAGCTTCAGGACCCCGGCCACCGGGGAGCTGTTTTTT
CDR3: CASSFRTPATGELFF

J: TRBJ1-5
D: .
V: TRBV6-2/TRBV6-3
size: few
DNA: TGTGCCAGCAGTTACGCGGGGTTCAATCAGCCCCAGCATTTT
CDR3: CASSYAGFNQPQHF

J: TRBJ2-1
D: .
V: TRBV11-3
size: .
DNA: TGTGCCAGCAGCCCAGCTGGGACGCTTATATACAATGAGCAGTTCTTC
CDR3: CASSPAGTLIYNEQFF

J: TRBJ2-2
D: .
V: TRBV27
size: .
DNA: TGTGCCAGCAGTAGGGGGGGACCCCCCGGGGAGCTGTTTTTT
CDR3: CASSRGGPPGELFF

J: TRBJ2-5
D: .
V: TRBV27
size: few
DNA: TGTGCCAGCAGTGATTATACGACAGGGAGGGGAGAGACCCAGTACTTC
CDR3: CASSDYTTGRGETQYF

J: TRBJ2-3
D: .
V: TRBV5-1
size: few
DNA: TGCGCCAGCAGCTCCGACTTAGGGGCAGATACGCAGTATTTT
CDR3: CASSSDLGADTQYF

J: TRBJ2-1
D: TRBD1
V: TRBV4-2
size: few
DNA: TGTGCCAGCAGCACCCGGACAGGGGTCGCCTACAATGAGCAGTTCTTC
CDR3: CASSTRTGVAYNEQFF

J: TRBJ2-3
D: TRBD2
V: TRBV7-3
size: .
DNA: TGTGCCAGCAGCTTCGGACTAGCGGGGGGGCCCTTGGATACGCAGTATTTT
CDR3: CASSFGLAGGPLDTQYF